The 18 T cell receptor beta chains given below trace back to one sample, sequenced in a study of blood T cell repertoires in COVID-19. Here immunoSEQ multiplex PCR was the method, and the copy in TCRdb shows in-frame clones only, minus some. The sample has 170,000 or so clones; roughly nine tenths are singletons. Sequencing used peripheral blood. Receptor source: a man aged 18-30 years who had recovered from COVID-19.

This clone was counted once. The rearrangement uses TRBV18 and TRBJ2-1; 10 bases are a match to TRBD2. This CDR3 comprises 16 residues. Germline lookup yields CDR1 KGHSH and CDR2 LQKENI. Trimming took 8 bases from V and 0 from J; bases not matched to a gene: 7. The CDR3 bases are TGTGCCAGCACCCTTTCTAGCGGGAGCTCCTACAATGAGCAGTTCTTC. Translated, it gives CASTLSSGSSYNEQFF.

J is TRBJ1-5 and V is TRBV6-1, with TRBD1 matching 10 bases. J was trimmed by 1 base and V by 1 base; bases with no gene match: 1. The V gene's germline CDR1 is MNHNS and CDR2 SASEGT. The CDR3 has 16 amino acids. CDR3 nucleotides: TGTGCCAGCAGTGAAGGGACAGGGGGGAGCAATCAGCCCCAGCATTTT. Amino acids: CASSEGTGGSNQPQHF.

This rearrangement joins TRBV25-1 to TRBJ2-1, with 9 bases identical to TRBD2. The CDR3 sequence is 17 residues long. Germline V gene sequence: CDR1 MGHDK, CDR2 SYGVNS. The J segment lost 7 bases and the V segment lost 2 bases, leaving 12 bases of the junction unmatched. The CDR3 sequence is CASSEILRLAGSNEQFF. Written as DNA, the CDR3 is TGTGCCAGCAGTGAAATCCTTCGCCTAGCGGGATCGAATGAGCAGTTCTTC.

The chain joins TRBV11-2 to TRBJ2-4; 11 nucleotides line up with TRBD2. The CDR3 extends over 18 amino acids. Germline V gives CDR1 SGHAT, CDR2 FQNNGV. With 4 bases clipped from V and 0 bases from J, the junction kept 8 bases outside the gene matches. CDR3 DNA: TGTGCCAGCAGCTGGACTAGCGGGCTACCCCTAGCCAAAAACATTCAGTACTTC. It yields the protein CASSWTSGLPLAKNIQYF.

The chain links TRBV5-8 to TRBJ2-3, with D perhaps TRBD2 (5 bases). This CDR3 comprises 14 residues. Deletions cut 0 bases from V and 4 bases from J, with 9 bases between. CDR1 is SGHTS and CDR2 is YDEGEE in the germline V gene. Here the CDR3 DNA reads TGTGCCAGCAGCTTGGGTAGCGTCTCAGATACGCAGTATTTT. Translating gives CASSLGSVSDTQYF.

V usage is TRBV5-4 and J usage is TRBJ2-7; D is uncertain. Germline CDR1 reads SGHNT; CDR2 reads YYREEE (reference sequence). Trimming removed 0 bases from V and 1 base from J, with 5 bases in between. The CDR3 is 13 amino acids. CDR3 sequence: CASSLGASYEQYF. The CDR3 DNA reads TGTGCCAGCAGCTTGGGGGCTTCCTACGAGCAGTACTTC.

This clone was recorded a few times. The V gene is TRBV19, the J gene TRBJ2-3; D is possibly TRBD2 (5 bases). CDR1 and CDR2 (germline): LNHDA, SQIVND (reference sequence). The CDR3 length is 14 residues. Trimming removed 2 bases at V and 6 bases at J, with 12 bases between. In DNA form, the CDR3 reads TGTGCCAGTAGTATAATGGCTAGCTCCGATACGCAGTATTTT. As protein: CASSIMASSDTQYF.

This chain joins TRBV7-2 and TRBJ2-2, with TRBD2 matching over 12 bases. CDR3 length: 17 residues. J lost 3 bases, V lost 5 bases, and 7 bases had no gene match. From germline, CDR1 is SGHTA and CDR2 FQGNSA. The CDR3 is CASSTRTSGMYTGELFF. CDR3 DNA sequence: TGTGCCAGCAGCACCCGGACTAGCGGGATGTACACCGGGGAGCTGTTTTTT.

This CDR3 is CASSDARVGDTEAFF. The CDR3 DNA is TGTGCCAGCAGTGACGCCAGGGTTGGAGACACTGAAGCTTTCTTT. The chain has TRBV25-1 and TRBJ1-1, with D possibly being TRBD1 (5 bases). The germline V gene has CDR1 MGHDK and CDR2 SYGVNS. CDR3 length: 15 residues. Deletions cut 3 bases from V and 3 bases from J, with 14 bases between.

The V gene is TRBV6-2 or TRBV6-3, the J gene TRBJ2-1; 8 bases are shared with TRBD1. Germline CDR1 is MNHEY and CDR2 is SVGEGT. The ends lost 2 bases at V and 8 bases at J; junction bases unmatched: 11. This CDR3 comprises 16 residues. Here the CDR3 DNA reads TGTGCCAGCAGTTACCCCGGGACAGGACCTTTGGATGAGCAGTTCTTC. Translating it yields CASSYPGTGPLDEQFF.

This chain's CDR3 is CASSQAVRTGDGYTF. As DNA, the CDR3 is TGCGCCAGCAGCCAAGCGGTTCGCACAGGGGATGGCTACACCTTC. The chain links TRBV4-3 to TRBJ1-2; TRBD1 matches 7 bases. Germline-derived CDR1 and CDR2 are LGHNA and YSLEER. Trimming removed 1 base from V and 6 bases from J; junction bases left unmatched: 8. The CDR3 extends over 15 amino acids.

This sequence joins TRBV11-2 and TRBJ1-1; 11 bases line up with TRBD1. CDR1 and CDR2 from the germline V gene are SGHAT and FQNNGV. The CDR3 is made up of 18 amino acids. With V trimmed by 0 bases and J by 1 base, 7 bases remained unmatched. The chain's CDR3 is CASSLDLPGQGENTEAFF. The CDR3 DNA sequence: TGTGCCAGCAGCTTAGATCTCCCGGGACAGGGGGAGAACACTGAAGCTTTCTTT.

The rearrangement uses TRBV3-1 (or the pseudogene TRBV3-2) and TRBJ1-1; 12 nucleotides agree with TRBD1. Germline lookup yields CDR1 LGHDT and CDR2 YNNKEL (reference sequence). The junction had 9 bases not matched to a gene; V was cut back by 4 bases and J by 3 bases. The CDR3 extends over 17 amino acids. CDR3 in amino acids: CASSRWDRGRGDTEAFF. The CDR3 region has the DNA TGTGCCAGCAGCCGGTGGGACAGGGGGCGCGGGGACACTGAAGCTTTCTTT.

A single count supports this clone. This sequence joins TRBV9 and TRBJ1-2; the match to TRBD1 covers 9 bases. The CDR3 totals 16 residues. Trimming at V came to 3 bases and at J to 7 bases, leaving 13 bases not matched to a gene. CDR1 SGDLS and CDR2 YYNGEE come from the germline V gene. The CDR3 DNA sequence: TGTGCCAGCAGCGCCGGGACAGGGTCCTCTGGAGGTGGCTACACCTTC. Residues: CASSAGTGSSGGGYTF. The full variable domain, completed using reference TRBV9 and TRBJ1-2, is DSGVTQTPKHLITATGQRVTLRCSPRSGDLSVYWYQQSLDQGLQFLIQYYNGEERAKGNILERFSAQQFPDLHSELNLSSLELGDSALYFCASSAGTGSSGGGYTFGSGTRLTVV.

The chain recombines TRBV12-1 with TRBJ2-1; the D call in the table, TRBD2, was not verified against the DNA. TRBV12-1 constitutes a pseudogene. The CDR3 length is 18 residues. The CDR3 region is CASSPRSLATKIYNEQFF. Written as DNA, the CDR3 is TGTGCCAGCAGCCCGCGCTCACTAGCGACAAAGATTTACAATGAGCAGTTCTTC.

This chain uses TRBV2 with TRBJ1-3; 8 bases line up with TRBD1. The length of the CDR3 is 16 residues. The V gene's germline CDR1 is SNHLY and CDR2 FYNNEI. The V and J ends lost 2 bases and 5 bases, in that order; junction bases with no gene match: 8. The DNA of the CDR3 is TGTGCCAGCAGTGAACGGCAGGGGGCCTTTAGAAACACCATATATTTT. Encoded protein: CASSERQGAFRNTIYF.

The V and J genes are TRBV11-2 and TRBJ1-1, with D tentatively TRBD1 (5 bases). The CDR3 runs 10 residues. The V gene lost 11 bases and the J gene lost 8 bases, with 12 bases spanning the gap. Germline values: CDR1 SGHAT, CDR2 FQNNGV. CDR3 loop: CASRAGEAFF. The CDR3 nucleotides read TGTGCCTCTAGGGCAGGGGAAGCTTTCTTT.

The chain couples TRBV6-6 to TRBJ1-4; D is uncertain. The CDR3 covers 15 residues. The germline V gene encodes CDR1 MNHNY and CDR2 SVGAGI (reference sequence). V gave up 6 bases and J gave up 0 bases, with 11 bases separating them. This CDR3 is CASRSRGATNEKLFF. In nucleotides, the CDR3 is TGTGCCAGCAGATCCCGGGGAGCAACTAATGAAAAACTGTTTTTT.